This T cell receptor beta chain emerged from a study of blood T cell repertoires in COVID-19. Study context: PBMCs, B-cell-depleted T cells, or T cells were the source of the cDNA or gDNA that made up the material.

Seattle patient enrollment occurred during active infection, with longitudinal follow-up thereafter. After removal of 6 bases from V and 7 bases from J, the junction contained 9 bases not matched to a gene. Germline lookup yields CDR1 WSHSY and CDR2 SAAADI. The CDR3 is 14 amino acids. Original methodology: How many nucleated cells were present was estimated from reference gene primer amplification. The method was immunoSEQ multiplex PCR; TCRdb's version includes in-frame clones alone and lacks a portion of them. V, J and clone size derive from that table, while D and trimming were established from the DNA sequence. This sample carries some 360,000 clones, about 89% of them seen once, and the ten largest clones take about 2.5%.

The sequenced sample was peripheral blood. This TCR was recovered from a woman aged 55-69 years with COVID-19, enrolled during active disease. The chain links TRBV10-2 to TRBJ2-7, with 10 bases aligning to TRBD2. In DNA form, the CDR3 reads TGCGCCAGCAGCCTAGCGGGGGACGTTTCGGAGCAGTACTTC. Its translation: CASSLAGDVSEQYF.